This T cell receptor (beta chain) was obtained from a study of shared clonotypes between healthy human individuals. V was pared by 0 bases and J by 4 bases, with 2 bases between. CDR1 GTSNPN and CDR2 SVGIG come from the germline V gene (reference sequence). The CDR3 covers 11 residues. The repertoire was sequenced with immunoSEQ multiplex PCR; TCRdb's copy has only in-frame clones and lacks some. This sample has about 1.5 million clones; approximately 98% occur once, and the top ten carry roughly 0.4%. On this clone: At the DNA level, this CDR3 is encoded by other sequences in the same sample as well.

The receptor comes from a man under 40 in good health. The sample taken for sequencing was naive CD4+ T cells sorted from blood. Subset noted: CD45RA+ positively selected. V is TRBV30 and J is TRBJ2-3; no clear D gene. In DNA, the CDR3 is TGTGCCTGGAGTGTATCAGATACGCAGTATTTT. Translation: CAWSVSDTQYF.